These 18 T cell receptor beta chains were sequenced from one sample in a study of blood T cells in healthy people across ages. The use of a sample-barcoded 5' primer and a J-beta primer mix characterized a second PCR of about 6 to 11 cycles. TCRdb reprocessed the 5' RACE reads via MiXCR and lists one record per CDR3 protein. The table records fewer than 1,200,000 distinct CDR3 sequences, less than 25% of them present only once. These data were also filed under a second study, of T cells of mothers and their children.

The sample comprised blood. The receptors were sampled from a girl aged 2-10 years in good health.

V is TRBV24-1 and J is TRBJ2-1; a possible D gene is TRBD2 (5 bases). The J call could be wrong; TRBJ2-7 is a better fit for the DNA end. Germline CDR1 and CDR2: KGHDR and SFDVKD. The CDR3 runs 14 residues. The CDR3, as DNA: TGTGCCACCAGGACCGGGGTGGCCGCCCACGAGCAGTACTTC. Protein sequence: CATRTGVAAHEQYF.

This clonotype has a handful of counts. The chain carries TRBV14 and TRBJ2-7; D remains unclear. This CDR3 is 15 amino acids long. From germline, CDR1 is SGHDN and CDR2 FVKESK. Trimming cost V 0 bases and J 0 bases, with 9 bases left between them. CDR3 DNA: TGTGCCAGCAGCCAAGATTTACTATCCTCCTACGAGCAGTACTTC. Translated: CASSQDLLSSYEQYF.

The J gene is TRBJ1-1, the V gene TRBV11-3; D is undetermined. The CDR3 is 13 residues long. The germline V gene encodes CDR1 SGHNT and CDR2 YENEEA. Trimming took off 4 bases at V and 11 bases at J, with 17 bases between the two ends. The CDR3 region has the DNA TGTGCCAGCAGCTCGACGGACGGAGTGTATGCTTTCTTT. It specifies CASSSTDGVYAFF.

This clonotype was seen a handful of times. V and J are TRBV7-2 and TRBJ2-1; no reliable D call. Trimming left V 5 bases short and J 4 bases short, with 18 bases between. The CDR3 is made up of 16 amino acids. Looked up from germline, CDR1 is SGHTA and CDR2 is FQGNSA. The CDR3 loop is CASSVSPAMDYNEQFF. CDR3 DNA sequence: TGTGCCAGCAGCGTCTCACCCGCAATGGATTACAATGAGCAGTTCTTC. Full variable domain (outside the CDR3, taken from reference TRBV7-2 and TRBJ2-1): GAGVSQSPSNKVTEKGKDVELRCDPISGHTALYWYRQSLGQGLEFLIYFQGNSAPDKSGLPSDRFSAERTGGSVSTLTIQRTQQEDSAVYLCASSVSPAMDYNEQFFGPGTRLTVL.

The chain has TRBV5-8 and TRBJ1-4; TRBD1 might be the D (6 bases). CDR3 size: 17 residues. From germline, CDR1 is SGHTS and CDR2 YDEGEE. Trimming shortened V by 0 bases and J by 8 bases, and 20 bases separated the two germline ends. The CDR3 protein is CASSLAGYTGLYEKLFF. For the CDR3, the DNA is TGTGCCAGCAGCTTGGCTGGTTACACAGGGCTCTACGAAAAACTGTTTTTT.

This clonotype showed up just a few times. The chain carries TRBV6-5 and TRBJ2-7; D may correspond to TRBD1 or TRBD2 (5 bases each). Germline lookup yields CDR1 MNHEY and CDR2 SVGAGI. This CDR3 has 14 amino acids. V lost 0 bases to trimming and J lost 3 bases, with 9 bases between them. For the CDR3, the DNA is TGTGCCAGCAGTTACTCGTCGGGACGCTACGAGCAGTACTTC. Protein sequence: CASSYSSGRYEQYF.

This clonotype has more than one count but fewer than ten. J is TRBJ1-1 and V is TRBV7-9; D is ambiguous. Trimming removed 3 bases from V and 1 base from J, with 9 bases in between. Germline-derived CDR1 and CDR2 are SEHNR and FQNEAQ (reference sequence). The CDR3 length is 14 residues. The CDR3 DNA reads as TGTGCCAGCAGCTTGGGGAGGACGAACACTGAAGCTTTCTTT. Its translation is CASSLGRTNTEAFF.

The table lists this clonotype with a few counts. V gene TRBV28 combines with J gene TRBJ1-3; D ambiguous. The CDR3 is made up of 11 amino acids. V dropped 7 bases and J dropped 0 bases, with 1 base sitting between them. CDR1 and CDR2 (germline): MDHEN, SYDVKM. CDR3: CASTSGNTIYF. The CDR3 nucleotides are TGTGCCAGCACCTCTGGAAACACCATATATTTT.

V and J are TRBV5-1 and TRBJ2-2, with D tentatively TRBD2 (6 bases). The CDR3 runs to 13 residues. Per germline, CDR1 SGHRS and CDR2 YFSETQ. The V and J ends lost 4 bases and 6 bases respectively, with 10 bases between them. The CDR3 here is CASSREISGELFF. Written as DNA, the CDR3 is TGCGCCAGCAGCCGGGAGATCTCCGGGGAGCTGTTTTTT.

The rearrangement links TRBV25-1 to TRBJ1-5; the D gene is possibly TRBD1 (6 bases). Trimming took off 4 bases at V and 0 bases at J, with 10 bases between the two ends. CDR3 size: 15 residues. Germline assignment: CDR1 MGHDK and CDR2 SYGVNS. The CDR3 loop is CASSAGTYSNQPQHF. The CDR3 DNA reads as TGTGCCAGCAGTGCCGGGACATATAGCAATCAGCCCCAGCATTTT. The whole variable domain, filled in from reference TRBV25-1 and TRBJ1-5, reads EADIYQTPRYLVIGTGKKITLECSQTMGHDKMYWYQQDPGMELHLIHYSYGVNSTEKGDLSSESTVSRIRTEHFPLTLESARPSHTSQYLCASSAGTYSNQPQHFGDGTRLSIL.

The CDR3 sequence: CASSLFVIGGDTQYF. The CDR3 nucleotides are TGTGCCAGCAGCTTGTTTGTTATCGGTGGAGATACGCAGTATTTT. The chain uses TRBV5-6 and TRBJ2-3; D unclear. Trimming took 1 base from V and 5 from J, leaving 14 bases between them. Germline V gene lookup returns CDR1 SGHDT and CDR2 YYEEEE. The CDR3 contains 15 residues.

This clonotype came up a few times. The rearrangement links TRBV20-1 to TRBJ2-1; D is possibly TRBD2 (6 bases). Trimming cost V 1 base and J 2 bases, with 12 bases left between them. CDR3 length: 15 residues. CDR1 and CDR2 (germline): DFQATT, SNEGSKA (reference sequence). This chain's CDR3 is CSARVPSATYNEQFF. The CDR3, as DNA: TGCAGTGCTAGAGTCCCTAGCGCTACCTACAATGAGCAGTTCTTC.

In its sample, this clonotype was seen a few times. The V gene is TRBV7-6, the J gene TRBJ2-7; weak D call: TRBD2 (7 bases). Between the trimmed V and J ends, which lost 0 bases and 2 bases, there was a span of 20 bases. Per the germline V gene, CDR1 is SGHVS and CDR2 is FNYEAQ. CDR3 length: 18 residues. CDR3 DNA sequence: TGTGCCAGCAGCTTAGCGAGGCAGGGGCCTAGCGGTACCTACGAGCAGTACTTC. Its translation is CASSLARQGPSGTYEQYF.

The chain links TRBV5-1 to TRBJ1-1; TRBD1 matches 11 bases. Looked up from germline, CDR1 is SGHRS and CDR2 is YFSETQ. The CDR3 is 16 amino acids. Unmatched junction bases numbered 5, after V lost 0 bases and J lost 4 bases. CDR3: CASSLVLDRGPTEAFF. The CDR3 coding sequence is TGCGCCAGCAGCTTGGTGCTGGACAGGGGGCCCACTGAAGCTTTCTTT.

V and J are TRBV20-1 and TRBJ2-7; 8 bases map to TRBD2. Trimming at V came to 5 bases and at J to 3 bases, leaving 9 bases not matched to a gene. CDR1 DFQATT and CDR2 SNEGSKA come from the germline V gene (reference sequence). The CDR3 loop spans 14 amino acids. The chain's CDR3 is CSAAKREPVYEQYF. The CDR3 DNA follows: TGCAGTGCTGCAAAGCGGGAGCCGGTCTACGAGCAGTACTTC.

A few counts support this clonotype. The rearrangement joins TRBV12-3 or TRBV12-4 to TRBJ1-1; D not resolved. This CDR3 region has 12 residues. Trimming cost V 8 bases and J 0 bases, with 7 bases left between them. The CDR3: CASVRVNTEAFF. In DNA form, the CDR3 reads TGTGCCAGCGTACGGGTGAACACTGAAGCTTTCTTT.

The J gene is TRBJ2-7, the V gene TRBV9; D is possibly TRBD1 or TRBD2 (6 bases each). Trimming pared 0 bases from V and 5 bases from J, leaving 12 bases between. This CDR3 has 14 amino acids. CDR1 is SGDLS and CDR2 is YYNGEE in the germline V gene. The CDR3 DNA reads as TGTGCCAGCAGCGTAGGGGGGGCCGGGCACGAGCAGTACTTC. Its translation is CASSVGGAGHEQYF.

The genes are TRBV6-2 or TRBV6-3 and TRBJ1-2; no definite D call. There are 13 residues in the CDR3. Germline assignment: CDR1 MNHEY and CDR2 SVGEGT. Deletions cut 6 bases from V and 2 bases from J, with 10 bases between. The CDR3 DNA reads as TGTGCCAGCAGGCCTCGGGAGAACTATGGCTACACCTTC. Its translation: CASRPRENYGYTF.